The clone carrying this T cell receptor beta chain was counted only a few times. Its specificity is unknown. As to time point: week 35, safety follow-up. Each vaccine dose was 300 ug of mutant IDH1 20-mer peptide, with topical imiquimod. This record comes from a study of a mutant IDH1 vaccine in newly diagnosed glioma. For the study at large: Treated patients were roughly 62% male, 37.5% female, mean age 40.4 years. At week 35 came visit V12, and visit V13 followed at week 47.

Clones were sequenced by immunoSEQ multiplex PCR, and TCRdb holds only the in-frame ones, with some missing. The sample records approximately 47,000 clones, 85% to 90% being singletons. This CDR3 has 14 amino acids. Trimming stripped 4 bases from V and 3 bases from J, with 10 bases between. Germline CDR1 reads MNHNS; CDR2 reads SASEGT. This sequence joins TRBV6-1 and TRBJ1-5; no definite D call. The sample consisted of PBMCs, taken from a glioma patient whose treatment included an IDH1 peptide vaccine. This TCR was sampled from a middle-aged woman with glioma. The CDR3 DNA follows: TGTGCCAGCAGTGTCGGCAGTATCAATCAGCCCCAGCATTTT. Encoded protein: CASSVGSINQPQHF.